The present T cell receptor (beta chain) was sequenced within a study of shared T cell receptors in the human thymus. Profiling relied on immunoSEQ multiplex PCR, and the TCRdb table lists in-frame clones only, not all of them. Here the sample spans approximately 730,000 clones, approximately 85% being singletons. The same data also went into a second study, on human thymus T cells. As that report states: Surgeons resected thymus tissue during corrective heart surgery. Related work showed strongly overlapping thymic repertoires across unrelated individuals.

The sample was thymocytes. The origin of this receptor is a girl under three years old with a congenital heart defect.

The CDR3 DNA reads TGTGCCATCAGTGCAGGGGGACATGGCTACACCTTC. This translates into CAISAGGHGYTF. The rearrangement uses TRBV10-3 and TRBJ1-2; 7 bases fit TRBD1. CDR3 length: 12 residues. After removal of 4 bases from V and 6 bases from J, the junction contained 2 bases not matched to a gene. Germline CDR1 ENHRY, CDR2 SYGVKD.